These 4 T cell receptor beta chains originate from one sample sequenced in a study of blood T cell repertoires in COVID-19 (dated by TCRdb to 2018 to 2021). Libraries were constructed by the immunoSEQ multiplex PCR assay. TCRdb carries this immuneACCESS record with in-frame sequences only. Its versions omit some clonotypes, under half of them owing to an unresolved V gene in the studies checked, with the rest unexplained. This sample lists about 150,000 clones; about 90% were detected once. In total, the top ten clones hold about 7% of the sample. What was sequenced was PBMCs or T cells enriched from blood (not recorded which). Every receptor here comes from a woman between 45 and 60 years old who had recovered from COVID-19.

V gene TRBV25-1 combines with J gene TRBJ2-7; maybe TRBD2 (6 bases). This CDR3 region has 12 residues. Germline CDR1 and CDR2: MGHDK and SYGVNS. V was clipped by 4 bases and J by 4 bases, with 8 bases between them. The CDR3 here is CASSASEYEQYF. CDR3 DNA: TGTGCCAGCAGTGCTAGCGAGTACGAGCAGTACTTC.

J is TRBJ1-2 and V is TRBV30, with D possibly TRBD1 on 5 matching bases. The germline CDR1 and CDR2 sequences are GTSNPN and SVGIG (reference sequence). CDR3 size: 11 residues. V was cut by 5 bases and J by 5 bases, with 9 bases left in between. The DNA of the CDR3 is TGTGCCTGGGTTGGGGGGTATGGCTACACCTTC. Its translation: CAWVGGYGYTF.

V usage is TRBV13 and J usage is TRBJ2-1, with 10 bases identical to TRBD2. In germline, CDR1 is PRHDT, CDR2 FYEKMQ (reference sequence). This CDR3 is 17 amino acids long. Trimming took 0 bases from V and 6 from J; bases not matched to a gene: 8. The CDR3 loop is CASSLGGLAGDFNEQFF. In nucleotides, the CDR3 is TGTGCCAGCAGCTTAGGCGGTCTAGCGGGGGACTTCAATGAGCAGTTCTTC. The full variable domain, completed using reference TRBV13 and TRBJ2-1, is AAGVIQSPRHLIKEKRETATLKCYPIPRHDTVYWYQQGPGQDPQFLISFYEKMQSDKGSIPDRFSAQQFSDYHSELNMSSLELGDSALYFCASSLGGLAGDFNEQFFGPGTRLTVL.

This chain uses TRBV18 with TRBJ2-1, with 10 bases fitting TRBD2. Germline V gene sequence: CDR1 KGHSH, CDR2 LQKENI. The V and J ends lost 3 bases and 3 bases, in that order; junction bases with no gene match: 2. The CDR3 spans 15 residues. The CDR3 reads CASSPSSGGYNEQFF. In nucleotides, the CDR3 is TGTGCCAGCTCACCTTCTAGCGGGGGCTACAATGAGCAGTTCTTC.